The next 24 T cell receptor beta chains were all read from a single sample in a study of tumor-infiltrating lymphocytes in oesophageal squamous cell carcinoma. TCRdb independently ran MiXCR on the PCR reads; one entry per CDR3 protein. The sample has about 13,000 distinct CDR3 sequences; approximately 53% are singletons. Sequenced: esophageal tumor tissue. The receptors come from a male donor with esophageal squamous cell carcinoma.

The chain employs TRBV7-2 and TRBJ1-2; TRBD1 matches at 8 bases. There are 16 residues in the CDR3. In germline, CDR1 is SGHTA, CDR2 FQGNSA. Unmatched junction bases numbered 10, after V lost 1 base and J lost 6 bases. DNA for the CDR3: TGTGCCAGCAGCTTAGTCCCACTGACAGGGGATGATGGCTACACCTTC. Its protein product is CASSLVPLTGDDGYTF.

This clonotype showed up just a few times. The genes are TRBV7-3 and TRBJ2-1; no clear D. V was clipped by 2 bases and J by 4 bases, with 6 bases between them. CDR1 and CDR2 (germline): SGHTA, FQGTGA. This CDR3 is built from 13 residues. In nucleotides, the CDR3 is TGTGCCAGCAGCTTAGGCCAATACAATGAGCAGTTCTTC. Residues: CASSLGQYNEQFF.

J is TRBJ2-1 and V is TRBV6-9; the match to TRBD2 covers 11 bases. Germline V gene data show CDR1 as MNHGY and CDR2 as SVAAGI. V trimming: 7 bases; J trimming: 10 bases; junction bases outside the gene matches: 6. The CDR3 loop spans 13 amino acids. CDR3 sequence reads: CASISGRAREQFF. The CDR3 DNA sequence: TGTGCCAGCATTAGCGGGAGGGCCAGAGAGCAGTTCTTC.

This clonotype was picked up a small number of times. Relative to the germline gene, one junction end is altered; a read error may explain this. The J gene is TRBJ2-1, the V gene TRBV12-3 or TRBV12-4; 11 bases agree with TRBD2. There are 17 residues in the CDR3. CDR3 amino acids: CASSSPLAGGHTGELYF. CDR3 sequence (DNA): TGTGCCAGCAGTTCCCCGCTAGCGGGAGGCCACACCGGGGAGCTGTACTTC.

The chain links TRBV6-1 to TRBJ2-4; no reliable D call. The end of the DNA fits TRBJ2-7 better, so the J call may be wrong. Germline-derived CDR1 and CDR2 are MNHNS and SASEGT. The CDR3 has 14 amino acids. DNA for the CDR3: TGTGCCAGCAGGGGCCGACACCGATCCTACGAGCAGTACTTC. It codes for CASRGRHRSYEQYF.

The chain couples TRBV6-2 or TRBV6-3 to TRBJ2-7; D possibly corresponds to TRBD2 (6 bases). The end of the DNA aligns better with TRBJ2-4, so the J call may be wrong. This CDR3 region has 12 residues. Germline CDR1 reads MNHEY; CDR2 reads SVGEGT. The CDR3 reads CASSLQGGIQYF. DNA for the CDR3: TGTGCCAGCAGTCTTCAGGGAGGCATTCAGTACTTC.

The rearrangement links TRBV25-1 to TRBJ1-1, with D possibly being TRBD1 (6 bases). Trimming left V 5 bases short and J 6 bases short, with 19 bases between. CDR1 and CDR2 from the germline V gene are MGHDK and SYGVNS. This CDR3 region has 15 residues. This chain's CDR3 is CASSSLEGGEAEAFF. The CDR3, as DNA: TGTGCCAGCAGTTCTCTTGAGGGGGGAGAAGCTGAAGCTTTCTTT.

The CDR3 reads CASSPNSLAGGSVAQYF. CDR3 sequence (DNA): TGTGCCAGCAGCCCCAACTCACTAGCGGGAGGGTCCGTGGCCCAGTACTTC. The rearrangement joins TRBV7-3 to TRBJ2-4, with TRBD2 identical over 13 bases. J was trimmed by 13 bases and V by 5 bases; bases with no gene match: 17. CDR1 SGHTA and CDR2 FQGTGA come from the germline V gene. This CDR3 contains 17 residues.

V usage is TRBV7-6 and J usage is TRBJ2-1; D not resolved. CDR1 is SGHVS and CDR2 is FNYEAQ in the germline V gene. This CDR3 spans 15 amino acids. Trimming stripped 4 bases from V and 7 bases from J, with 17 bases between. CDR3 in amino acids: CASSSWSSLGNEQFF. CDR3 coding DNA: TGTGCCAGCAGCTCGTGGAGTAGTCTCGGGAATGAGCAGTTCTTC.

V is TRBV6-6 and J is TRBJ2-6; weak D call: TRBD2 (6 bases). V shed 7 bases and J shed 1 base, with 11 bases lying between them. Germline lookup yields CDR1 MNHNY and CDR2 SVGAGI (reference sequence). The CDR3 loop spans 15 amino acids. DNA of the CDR3: TGTGCCAGCACCTTTAGCGGTTCTGGGGCCAACGTCCTGACTTTC. Translation gives CASTFSGSGANVLTF.

This clonotype was seen at least ten times. This chain connects TRBV5-4 to TRBJ2-1, with D tentatively TRBD1 or TRBD2 (5 bases each). Trimming pared 4 bases from V and 4 bases from J, leaving 12 bases between. The CDR3 has 14 residues. Germline V gene lookup returns CDR1 SGHNT and CDR2 YYREEE (reference sequence). CDR3 coding DNA: TGTGCCAGCAGCCCCACGGGACCATACAATGAGCAGTTCTTC. Translation gives CASSPTGPYNEQFF. Using reference TRBV5-4 and TRBJ2-1 for the parts outside the CDR3, the full variable domain is ETGVTQSPTHLIKTRGQQVTLRCSSQSGHNTVSWYQQALGQGPQFIFQYYREEENGRGNFPPRFSGLQFPNYSSELNVNALELDDSALYLCASSPTGPYNEQFFGPGTRLTVL.

The V and J genes are TRBV7-6 and TRBJ2-6; D remains ambiguous. The better agreement between TRBJ2-5 and the DNA end casts doubt on the J call. CDR3 length: 14 amino acids. Germline-derived CDR1 and CDR2 are SGHVS and FNYEAQ. For the CDR3, the DNA is TGTGCCAGCAGCTTAGTTCTAGGGCTGGAGACCCAGTACTTC. Protein sequence: CASSLVLGLETQYF.

V gene TRBV7-6 combines with J gene TRBJ2-3, with 7 bases matching TRBD1. With V trimmed by 5 bases and J by 0 bases, 5 bases remained unmatched. From germline, CDR1 is SGHVS and CDR2 FNYEAQ. This CDR3 is 15 amino acids long. The CDR3 nucleotides are TGTGCCAGCAGCCCACGACAGGGAAGCACAGATACGCAGTATTTT. Protein product: CASSPRQGSTDTQYF.

This clonotype turned up a few times. The V gene is TRBV4-1, the J gene TRBJ2-1; D ambiguous. V was cut by 1 base and J by 4 bases, with 8 bases left in between. Germline loops: CDR1 MGHRA, CDR2 YSYEKL. This CDR3 spans 14 amino acids. In DNA form, the CDR3 reads TGCGCCAGCAGCCAAGTATTAGTATACAATGAGCAGTTCTTC. This sequence encodes CASSQVLVYNEQFF.

The chain combines TRBV19 with TRBJ2-1, with D unclear. V was cut by 3 bases and J by 10 bases, with 7 bases left in between. Per the germline V gene, CDR1 is LNHDA and CDR2 is SQIVND (reference sequence). The CDR3 has 11 amino acids. In DNA form, the CDR3 reads TGTGCCAGTAGTATGGATGTAGAGCAGTTCTTC. Translating gives CASSMDVEQFF.

The chain employs TRBV6-5 and TRBJ2-3; D may be TRBD2 (7 bases). This CDR3 has 17 amino acids. Germline CDR1 MNHEY, CDR2 SVGAGI. V dropped 5 bases and J dropped 6 bases, with 24 bases sitting between them. This CDR3 reads CASSPQLAGAKSDTQYF. As DNA, the CDR3 is TGTGCCAGCAGTCCTCAGTTGGCGGGGGCTAAGAGCGATACGCAGTATTTT.

The chain recombines TRBV5-1 with TRBJ2-5; D is possibly TRBD2 (6 bases). This CDR3 has 13 amino acids. Germline-derived CDR1 and CDR2 are SGHRS and YFSETQ. The V end was cut by 7 bases, the J end by 1 base, with 11 bases between. CDR3 residues: CASFGGAQETQYF. The CDR3 bases are TGCGCCAGCTTCGGAGGGGCCCAAGAGACCCAGTACTTC. The full variable domain, its missing parts supplied by reference TRBV5-1 and TRBJ2-5, is KAGVTQTPRYLIKTRGQQVTLSCSPISGHRSVSWYQQTPGQGLQFLFEYFSETQRNKGNFPGRFSGRQFSNSRSEMNVSTLELGDSALYLCASFGGAQETQYFGPGTRLLVL.

This chain joins TRBV6-9 and TRBJ2-5; 9 nucleotides line up with TRBD1. The end of the DNA is better explained by TRBJ2-4, so the J call may be wrong. The CDR3 has 15 residues. Germline V lookup: CDR1 MNHGY, CDR2 SVAAGI. CDR3 amino acids: CASTGGSLAKNIQYF. CDR3 nucleotide sequence: TGTGCCAGTACAGGGGGCTCCCTAGCCAAAAACATTCAGTACTTC.

This clonotype was found once. V gene TRBV6-1 combines with J gene TRBJ2-1, with D tentatively TRBD1 or TRBD2 (5 bases each). V gave up 6 bases and J gave up 6 bases, with 15 bases separating them. Germline V gene lookup returns CDR1 MNHNS and CDR2 SASEGT. This CDR3 contains 14 residues. The CDR3 loop reads CASRDMGASNEQFF. The CDR3 bases are TGTGCCAGCAGGGACATGGGAGCGTCCAATGAGCAGTTCTTC.

In its sample, this clonotype was seen many times. This may be a read error, as it is one base from a much larger clone. This chain connects TRBV14 to TRBJ2-1; 13 positions agree with TRBD2. The DNA matches TRBJ2-7 better at its end, which makes the J call doubtful. The CDR3 has 20 residues. CDR1 and CDR2 from the germline V gene are SGHDN and FVKESK. The chain's CDR3 is CASSPFSLAGGPRSYNEQYF. The DNA for the CDR3 is TGTGCCAGCAGCCCCTTCTCACTAGCGGGAGGGCCCCGATCCTACAATGAGCAGTACTTC.

This clonotype was seen more than once but under ten times. The chain uses TRBV7-9 and TRBJ2-5; D might be TRBD1 (5 bases). V lost 2 bases and J lost 4, with 11 bases in between. Germline V gene data show CDR1 as SEHNR and CDR2 as FQNEAQ (reference sequence). CDR3 length equals 14 residues. The chain's CDR3 is CASSLTERGETQYF. As DNA, the CDR3 is TGTGCCAGCAGCTTAACTGAAAGGGGAGAGACCCAGTACTTC.

The V call is TRBV7-2, the J call TRBJ2-3, with a possible D match to TRBD1 (6 bases). This CDR3 has 15 amino acids. Looked up from germline, CDR1 is SGHTA and CDR2 is FQGNSA. V lost 3 bases to trimming and J lost 0 bases, with 10 bases between them. The CDR3 spells CASSLPTGSTDTQYF. In DNA form, the CDR3 reads TGTGCCAGCAGCTTGCCCACAGGGAGCACAGATACGCAGTATTTT. Full variable domain (remainder filled in from reference TRBV7-2 and TRBJ2-3): GAGVSQSPSNKVTEKGKDVELRCDPISGHTALYWYRQSLGQGLEFLIYFQGNSAPDKSGLPSDRFSAERTGGSVSTLTIQRTQQEDSAVYLCASSLPTGSTDTQYFGPGTRLTVL.

V is TRBV7-6 and J is TRBJ2-4, with TRBD2 identical over 10 bases. The DNA matches TRBJ2-1 better at its end, which makes the J call doubtful. CDR3 size: 14 residues. Looked up from germline, CDR1 is SGHVS and CDR2 is FNYEAQ. The CDR3 nucleotides read TGTGCCAGCAGCCGATCTAGCGGGAGCAATGAGCAGTTCTTC. It is translated as CASSRSSGSNEQFF.

V and J are TRBV6-5 and TRBJ2-5, with unresolved D. V dropped 2 bases and J dropped 2 bases, with 6 bases sitting between them. This CDR3 region has 13 residues. The germline V gene encodes CDR1 MNHEY and CDR2 SVGAGI. DNA of the CDR3: TGTGCCAGCAGTTACAGGATACAAGAGACCCAGTACTTC. It yields the protein CASSYRIQETQYF.